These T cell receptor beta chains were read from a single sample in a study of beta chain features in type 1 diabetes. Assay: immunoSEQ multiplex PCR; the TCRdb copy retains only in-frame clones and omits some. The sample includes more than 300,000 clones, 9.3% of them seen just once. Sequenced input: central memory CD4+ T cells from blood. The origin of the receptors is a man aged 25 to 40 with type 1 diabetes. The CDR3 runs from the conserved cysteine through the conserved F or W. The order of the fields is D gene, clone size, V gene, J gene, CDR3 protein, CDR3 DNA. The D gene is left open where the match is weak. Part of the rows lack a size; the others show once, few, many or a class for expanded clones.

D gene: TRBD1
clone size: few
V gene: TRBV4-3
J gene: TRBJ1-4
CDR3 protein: CASSQDDRGDEKLFF
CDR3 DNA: TGCGCCAGCAGCCAAGATGACAGGGGGGATGAAAAACTGTTTTTT

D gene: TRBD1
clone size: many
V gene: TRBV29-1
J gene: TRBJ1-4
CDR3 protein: CSVAGTGVEKLFF
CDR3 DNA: TGCAGCGTTGCTGGGACAGGGGTCGAAAAACTGTTTTTT

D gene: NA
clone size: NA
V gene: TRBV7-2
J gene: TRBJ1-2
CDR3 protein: CASSLEGANYGYTF
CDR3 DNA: TGTGCCAGCAGCTTGGAGGGAGCTAACTATGGCTACACCTTC

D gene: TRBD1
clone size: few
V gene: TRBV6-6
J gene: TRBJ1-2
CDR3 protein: CASTSPDRGLIGYTF
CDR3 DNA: TGTGCCAGCACCTCACCGGACAGGGGGCTTATTGGCTACACCTTC

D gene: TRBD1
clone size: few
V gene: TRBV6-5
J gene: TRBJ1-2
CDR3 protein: CASRRGTDYGYTF
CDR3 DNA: TGTGCCAGCAGGCGGGGGACAGACTATGGCTACACCTTC

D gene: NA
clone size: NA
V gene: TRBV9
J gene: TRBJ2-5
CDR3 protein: CASSRSSRGQETQYF
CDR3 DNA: TGTGCCAGCAGCCGATCCTCCCGGGGCCAAGAGACCCAGTACTTC

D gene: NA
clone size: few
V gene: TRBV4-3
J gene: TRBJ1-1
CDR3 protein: CASSSRFNTEAFF
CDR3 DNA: TGCGCCAGCAGCTCCCGATTTAACACTGAAGCTTTCTTT

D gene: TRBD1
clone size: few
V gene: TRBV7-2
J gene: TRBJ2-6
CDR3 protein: CASSRGQELTHSGANVLTF
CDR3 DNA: TGCGCCAGCAGCCGAGGACAGGAACTTACTCACTCTGGGGCCAACGTCCTGACTTTC

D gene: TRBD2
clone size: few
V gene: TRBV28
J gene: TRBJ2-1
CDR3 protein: CASKGTSGGAAYNEQFF
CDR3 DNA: TGTGCCAGTAAAGGGACTAGCGGGGGGGCGGCCTACAATGAGCAGTTCTTC

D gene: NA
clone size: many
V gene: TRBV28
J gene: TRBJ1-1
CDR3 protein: CASRAGKAEAFF
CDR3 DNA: TGTGCCAGCCGGGCAGGGAAGGCTGAAGCTTTCTTT

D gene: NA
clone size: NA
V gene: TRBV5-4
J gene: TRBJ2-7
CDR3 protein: CASSLAARDEQYF
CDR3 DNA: TGTGCCAGCAGCCTGGCGGCGCGGGACGAGCAGTACTTC

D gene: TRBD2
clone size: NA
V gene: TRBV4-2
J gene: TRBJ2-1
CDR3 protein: CASSQDPSGSSYNEQFF
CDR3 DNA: TGTGCCAGCAGCCAAGACCCTAGCGGAAGCTCCTACAATGAGCAGTTCTTC

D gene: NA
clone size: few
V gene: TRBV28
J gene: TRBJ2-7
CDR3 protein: CASSPASITTYEQYF
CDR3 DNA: TGTGCCAGCAGTCCGGCCTCAATAACTACCTACGAGCAGTACTTC

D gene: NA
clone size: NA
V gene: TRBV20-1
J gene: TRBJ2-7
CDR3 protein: CSASPGPEQYF
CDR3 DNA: TGCAGTGCTAGCCCAGGTCCCGAGCAGTACTTC

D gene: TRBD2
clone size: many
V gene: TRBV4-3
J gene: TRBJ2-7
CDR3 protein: CASSRQGTSGGHYEQYF
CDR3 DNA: TGCGCCAGCAGCCGTCAAGGGACTAGCGGGGGGCACTACGAGCAGTACTTC

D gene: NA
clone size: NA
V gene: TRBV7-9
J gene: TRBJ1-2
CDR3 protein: CASSLTDYYGYTF
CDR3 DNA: TGTGCCAGCAGCTTAACGGACTACTATGGCTACACCTTC

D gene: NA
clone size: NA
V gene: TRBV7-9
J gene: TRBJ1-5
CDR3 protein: CASSLGGYQPQHF
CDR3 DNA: TGTGCCAGCAGCTTAGGGGGCTATCAGCCCCAGCATTTT

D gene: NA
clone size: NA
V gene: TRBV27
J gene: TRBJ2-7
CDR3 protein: CASSLRGHKSSYEQYF
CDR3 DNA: TGTGCCAGCAGTTTACGGGGGCACAAGAGCTCCTACGAGCAGTACTTC

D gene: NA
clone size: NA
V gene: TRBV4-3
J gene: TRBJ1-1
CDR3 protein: CASSQDVGGEAFF
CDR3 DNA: TGCGCCAGCAGCCAAGATGTCGGAGGGGAAGCTTTCTTT

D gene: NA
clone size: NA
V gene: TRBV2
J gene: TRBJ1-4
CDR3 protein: CASSEFPRTYEKLFF
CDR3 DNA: TGTGCCAGCAGTGAATTTCCGAGAACGTATGAAAAACTGTTTTTT

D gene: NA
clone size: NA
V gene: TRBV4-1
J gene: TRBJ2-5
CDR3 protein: CASRGQETQYF
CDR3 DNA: TGCGCCTCCCGGGGGCAAGAGACCCAGTACTTC

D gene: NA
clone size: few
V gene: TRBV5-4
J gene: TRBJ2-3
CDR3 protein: CASSYREPTDTQYF
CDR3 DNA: TGTGCCAGCAGCTATCGGGAACCGACAGATACGCAGTATTTT

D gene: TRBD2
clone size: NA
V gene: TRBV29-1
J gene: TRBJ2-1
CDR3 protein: CSVEGYGGLAAWNEQFF
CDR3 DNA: TGCAGCGTTGAAGGCTATGGGGGACTAGCGGCTTGGAATGAGCAGTTCTTC

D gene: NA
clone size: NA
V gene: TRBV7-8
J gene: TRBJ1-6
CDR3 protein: CASSLGSLSKSSYNSPLHF
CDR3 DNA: TGTGCCAGCAGCTTAGGCAGCCTAAGTAAAAGCTCCTATAATTCACCCCTCCACTTT

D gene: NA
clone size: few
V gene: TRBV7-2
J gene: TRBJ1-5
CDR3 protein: CASSFGEGRNQPQHF
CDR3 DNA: TGTGCCAGCAGCTTTGGGGAGGGTCGCAATCAGCCCCAGCATTTT

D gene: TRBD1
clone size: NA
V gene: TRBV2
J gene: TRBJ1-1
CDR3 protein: CASSETGVGTEAFF
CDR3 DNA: TGTGCCAGCAGTGAAACAGGGGTGGGCACTGAAGCTTTCTTT

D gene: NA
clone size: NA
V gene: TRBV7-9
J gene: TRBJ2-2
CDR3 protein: CASSTRDRDTGELFF
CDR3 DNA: TGTGCCAGCAGCACCCGAGATCGGGACACCGGGGAGCTGTTTTTT

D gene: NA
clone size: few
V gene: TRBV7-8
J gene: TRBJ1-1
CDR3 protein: CASSFDLLGTEAFF
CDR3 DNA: TGTGCCAGCAGCTTTGACCTCCTGGGCACTGAAGCTTTCTTT

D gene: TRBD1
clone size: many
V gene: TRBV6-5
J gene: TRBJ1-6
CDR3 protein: CASSYGRTGDSPLHF
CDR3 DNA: TGTGCCAGCAGTTACGGACGGACAGGGGATTCACCCCTCCACTTT

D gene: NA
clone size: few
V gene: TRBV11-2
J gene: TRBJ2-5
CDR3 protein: CASSPARETQYF
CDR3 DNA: TGTGCCAGCAGCCCAGCTAGGGAGACCCAGTACTTC

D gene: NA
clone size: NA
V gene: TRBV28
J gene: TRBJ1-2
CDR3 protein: CASSRTRSRDGDYGYTF
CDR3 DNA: TGTGCCAGCAGCCGAACTCGATCCCGGGACGGAGATTATGGCTACACCTTC

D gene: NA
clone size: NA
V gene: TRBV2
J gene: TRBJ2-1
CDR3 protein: CASSGRNFNEQFF
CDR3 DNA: TGTGCCAGCAGTGGACGGAATTTCAATGAGCAGTTCTTC

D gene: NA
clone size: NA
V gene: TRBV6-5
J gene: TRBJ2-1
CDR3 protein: CASSYSVQWNEQFF
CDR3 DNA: TGTGCCAGCAGTTACTCGGTACAATGGAATGAGCAGTTCTTC

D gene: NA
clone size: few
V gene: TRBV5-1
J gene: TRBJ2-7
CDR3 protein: CASSLAPGASEYEQYF
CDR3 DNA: TGCGCCAGCAGCTTGGCCCCGGGGGCCTCCGAGTACGAGCAGTACTTC

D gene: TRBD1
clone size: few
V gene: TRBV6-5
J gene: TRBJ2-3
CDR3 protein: CASSTQGQVTDTQYF
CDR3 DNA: TGTGCCAGCAGTACCCAGGGACAGGTAACAGATACGCAGTATTTT

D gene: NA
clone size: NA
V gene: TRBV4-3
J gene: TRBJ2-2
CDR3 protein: CASSQIQGNTGELFF
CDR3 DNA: TGCGCCAGCAGCCAAATTCAAGGGAACACCGGGGAGCTGTTTTTT